This TCR beta chain was recovered during a study of OX40 agonist ivuxolimab in advanced cancers. The wider study: Patients received ivuxolimab, an intravenous treatment, every 2 weeks at 0.01 to 10 mg/kg. Partial response was recorded in three patients: one hepatocellular carcinoma and two cutaneous melanoma cases.

For this clone: A read error may account for a junction end that differs from germline.

Germline V gene data show CDR1 as KGHSH and CDR2 as LQKENI. This CDR3 has 13 amino acids. This table comes from immunoSEQ multiplex PCR, and its TCRdb copy is limited to in-frame clones, with some not included. The data contain tens of thousands of clones, roughly 90% of them singletons. The chain joins TRBV18 to TRBJ2-1; D is undetermined. Sample: CD4+ or CD8+ T cells sorted from blood, taken in a trial of the OX40 agonist ivuxolimab. The source is an adult with an advanced solid tumor such as melanoma, head and neck, liver or kidney cancer. The CDR3 region is CASSSPPYNEQFF. The CDR3, as DNA: TGTGCCAGCTCATCACCTCCGTACAATGAGCAGTTCTTC.